This T cell receptor (beta chain) comes out of a study of shared clonotypes between healthy human individuals. Assay execution proceeded at the deep level. It was across several immunoSEQ plates that each subset's genomic DNA was evenly split. Data came from immunoSEQ multiplex PCR; TCRdb stores just in-frame clones and leaves some out. The sample lists roughly 2.2 million clones; 93% were seen once. This clone has more than one count but fewer than ten. No antigen is known for it. Overall study results and limits: Clonotypes that were shared across a handful of donors made up roughly 5% of naive CD4 clonotypes. Among the subsets, naive ones generally showed larger estimated richness than memory ones.

Sequencing was carried out using naive CD4+ T cells from PBMCs. Regarding subset: CD45RA+ positively selected. The TCR was taken from a young man in good health. Some clones in this sample may be carry-over from other donors' samples.

CDR3 loop: CASTSLRGATEAFF. The CDR3, as DNA: TGTGCCAGCACCTCTCTGAGGGGCGCCACTGAAGCTTTCTTT. The rearrangement links TRBV11-2 to TRBJ1-1, with D possibly TRBD1 on 5 matching bases. This CDR3 comprises 14 residues. Trimming shortened V by 7 bases and J by 4 bases, and 16 bases separated the two germline ends. Germline values: CDR1 SGHAT, CDR2 FQNNGV.